Below are 17 T cell receptor beta chains sequenced from a single sample in a study of cytomegalovirus exposure and HLA in healthy donors. PCR primers comprised 60 Vbeta and 13 Jbeta primers. Measured with immunoSEQ multiplex PCR; TCRdb has only the in-frame clones, and not every one. This sample carries around 200,000 clones, with approximately 0.98% going to the ten biggest clones. Specimen: PBMCs. Source of these receptors: a woman aged 25 to 39 in good health and CMV-seropositive.

This chain links TRBV6-6 with TRBJ2-5; D might be TRBD1 (7 bases). Per the germline V gene, CDR1 is MNHNY and CDR2 is SVGAGI (reference sequence). The CDR3 extends over 15 amino acids. V was pared by 3 bases and J by 5 bases, with 16 bases between. Here the CDR3 DNA reads TGTGCCAGCAGTTATCGACAGGGAGGCGGGGAGACCCAGTACTTC. Its translation: CASSYRQGGGETQYF.

This chain uses TRBV19 with TRBJ2-2, with D possibly matching TRBD1 (5 bases). In germline, CDR1 is LNHDA, CDR2 SQIVND (reference sequence). V lost 4 bases and J lost 4, with 13 bases in between. CDR3 length equals 15 residues. The CDR3 nucleotides read TGTGCCAGTAGTAAGGCAGGGAAATTCACCGGGGAGCTGTTTTTT. Translating it yields CASSKAGKFTGELFF.

The chain uses TRBV10-3 and TRBJ1-1; D might be TRBD1 (6 bases). Germline V gives CDR1 ENHRY, CDR2 SYGVKD. Trimming removed 8 bases at V and 6 bases at J, with 19 bases between. This CDR3 is 14 amino acids long. The CDR3: CAIGRGGGGPEAFF. The DNA of the CDR3 is TGTGCCATCGGGAGGGGGGGCGGTGGGCCTGAAGCTTTCTTT.

This rearrangement joins TRBV5-4 to TRBJ1-2; D is unclear. The V end lost 0 bases, the J end lost 5 bases, and 20 bases lay between the germline ends. Germline V gives CDR1 SGHNT, CDR2 YYREEE (reference sequence). The CDR3 is 17 amino acids. CDR3 amino acids: CASSLDPFSSTTYGYTF. The CDR3 DNA sequence: TGTGCCAGCAGCTTGGATCCGTTCTCATCGACGACATATGGCTACACCTTC.

The rearrangement links TRBV9 to TRBJ2-2, with TRBD2 as a possible D gene (5 bases). The CDR3 totals 13 residues. The germline V gene has CDR1 SGDLS and CDR2 YYNGEE. V was clipped by 3 bases and J by 3 bases, with 6 bases between them. The CDR3 nucleotides read TGTGCCAGCAGCGGGACTTACACCGGGGAGCTGTTTTTT. Translated: CASSGTYTGELFF.

The rearrangement links TRBV5-1 to TRBJ1-5, with TRBD1 as a possible D gene (5 bases). Germline V lookup: CDR1 SGHRS, CDR2 YFSETQ. V was shortened by 0 bases and J by 1 base, with 11 bases between the two germline ends. There are 16 residues in the CDR3. CDR3 sequence: CASSLEGPGSNQPQHF. CDR3 bases: TGCGCCAGCAGCTTGGAGGGTCCAGGGAGCAATCAGCCCCAGCATTTT. Complete variable domain (other parts from reference TRBV5-1 and TRBJ1-5): KAGVTQTPRYLIKTRGQQVTLSCSPISGHRSVSWYQQTPGQGLQFLFEYFSETQRNKGNFPGRFSGRQFSNSRSEMNVSTLELGDSALYLCASSLEGPGSNQPQHFGDGTRLSIL.

CDR3 amino acids: CASSSSTGGLGEKLFF. The CDR3 nucleotides read TGCGCCAGCAGCTCTTCAACAGGGGGCCTAGGCGAAAAACTGTTTTTT. The chain couples TRBV5-1 to TRBJ1-4; 9 bases agree with TRBD1. The V segment lost 3 bases and the J segment 8 bases; nucleotides outside the gene matches: 11. This CDR3 comprises 16 residues. Germline assignment: CDR1 SGHRS and CDR2 YFSETQ.

The J gene is TRBJ1-4, the V gene TRBV7-8; TRBD1 is a possible D gene (6 bases). Trimming left V 9 bases short and J 7 bases short, with 15 bases between. This CDR3 has 13 amino acids. The V gene's germline CDR1 is SGHVS and CDR2 FQNEAQ. In nucleotides, the CDR3 is TGTGCCAGGGAAGAACAGGGTGCTGAAAAACTGTTTTTT. It encodes CAREEQGAEKLFF.

The CDR3 coding sequence is TGTGCCAGCAGTGATGGGGGGAACAACTATGGCTACACCTTC. Translating gives CASSDGGNNYGYTF. The chain recombines TRBV2 with TRBJ1-2, with a possible D match to TRBD1 (5 bases). Germline-derived CDR1 and CDR2 are SNHLY and FYNNEI. V was clipped by 3 bases and J by 2 bases, with 10 bases between them. This CDR3 is built from 14 residues.

The chain combines TRBV7-2 with TRBJ2-2; 7 bases match TRBD1. Germline V gene lookup returns CDR1 SGHTA and CDR2 FQGNSA. Trimming cost V 6 bases and J 0 bases; bases outside gene matches: 7. This CDR3 is 16 amino acids long. DNA of the CDR3: TGTGCCAGCAGACGACAACAGGGGTCGAACACCGGGGAGCTGTTTTTT. This translates into CASRRQQGSNTGELFF.

V gene TRBV6-1 combines with J gene TRBJ2-1, with a tentative D call TRBD2 (5 bases). This CDR3 is built from 12 residues. CDR1 and CDR2 (germline): MNHNS, SASEGT. Trimming pared 7 bases from V and 7 bases from J, leaving 11 bases between. CDR3 protein: CASTGLPNEQFF. CDR3 nucleotides: TGTGCCAGCACCGGACTGCCGAATGAGCAGTTCTTC.

The chain combines TRBV5-6 with TRBJ1-2, with 7 nucleotides matching TRBD1. This CDR3 has 16 amino acids. After removal of 2 bases from V and 5 bases from J, the junction contained 12 bases not matched to a gene. In germline, CDR1 is SGHDT, CDR2 YYEEEE. The CDR3 region is CASSFPLGDRDYGYTF. The DNA for the CDR3 is TGTGCCAGCAGCTTCCCCCTCGGTGACAGGGATTATGGCTACACCTTC.

The CDR3 sequence: CASSSHPFDRGYYEQYF. In nucleotides, the CDR3 is TGTGCCAGCAGCTCGCATCCCTTCGACAGGGGATACTACGAGCAGTACTTC. This chain joins TRBV5-6 and TRBJ2-7; 8 nucleotides agree with TRBD1. Germline trimming cut 3 bases from V and 3 bases from J; bases unmatched to any gene: 14. This CDR3 region has 17 residues. Germline V gene data show CDR1 as SGHDT and CDR2 as YYEEEE. The full variable domain, completed using reference TRBV5-6 and TRBJ2-7, is DAGVTQSPTHLIKTRGQQVTLRCSPKSGHDTVSWYQQALGQGPQFIFQYYEEEERQRGNFPDRFSGHQFPNYSSELNVNALLLGDSALYLCASSSHPFDRGYYEQYFGPGTRLTVT.

To note about this clone: Other nucleotide sequences from this sample produce the same CDR3. The V gene is TRBV19, the J gene TRBJ2-7; D is uncertain. The CDR3 contains 15 residues. The V end lost 3 bases, the J end lost 0 bases, and 12 bases lay between the germline ends. Germline values: CDR1 LNHDA, CDR2 SQIVND (reference sequence). The CDR3 spells CASSIGGRGSYEQYF. CDR3 DNA: TGTGCCAGTAGTATTGGCGGAAGAGGCTCCTACGAGCAGTACTTC.

The V call is TRBV11-2, the J call TRBJ2-2; 9 nucleotides line up with TRBD2. This CDR3 comprises 15 residues. Germline CDR1 reads SGHAT; CDR2 reads FQNNGV. J was trimmed by 5 bases and V by 2 bases; bases with no gene match: 3. CDR3 sequence (DNA): TGTGCCAGCAGCTTAAGCGGGGGGCCTACCGGGGAGCTGTTTTTT. This sequence encodes CASSLSGGPTGELFF.

This CDR3 is CASSSRLNYEQYF. CDR3 in DNA: TGTGCCAGCAGCTCGAGACTTAACTACGAGCAGTACTTC. The gene calls are TRBV7-2 and TRBJ2-7; D is unresolved. V was clipped by 4 bases and J by 3 bases, with 10 bases between them. The CDR3 is made up of 13 amino acids. Germline V lookup: CDR1 SGHTA, CDR2 FQGNSA.

This rearrangement joins TRBV4-1 to TRBJ2-7; the match to TRBD1 covers 10 bases. CDR3 size: 15 residues. The J segment lost 4 bases and the V segment lost 1 base, leaving 4 bases of the junction unmatched. Germline V gene sequence: CDR1 MGHRA, CDR2 YSYEKL. The CDR3 reads CASSQVGTGVYEQYF. DNA of the CDR3: TGCGCCAGCAGCCAAGTTGGGACAGGGGTTTACGAGCAGTACTTC.